This TCR beta chain was identified during a study of cytomegalovirus exposure and HLA in healthy donors. The study's findings and limits: Among TCR beta chains, those listed as cytomegalovirus-associated numbered around 180. Analyzed later, most CMV-associated TCR beta chains appeared HLA-restricted.

For this clone: Antigen: not known.

Despite likely unrecorded immune exposures, the donors were nominally healthy at the time of sampling. The CDR3 is 16 residues long. Per germline, CDR1 LNHDA and CDR2 SQIVND (reference sequence). V gave up 5 bases and J gave up 0 bases, with 14 bases separating them. The PCR was carried out with 60 Vbeta primers and 13 Jbeta primers. This table comes from immunoSEQ multiplex PCR, and its TCRdb copy is limited to in-frame clones, with some not included. The table shows about 150,000 clones, with just under 70% occurring only once. This clonotype originated in a man aged 55-75 years in good health and CMV-seronegative. The rearrangement joins TRBV19 to TRBJ1-3; TRBD1 is a possible D gene (5 bases). The sample was PBMCs. CDR3 in amino acids: CASSFGREDSGNTIYF. The CDR3 DNA reads TGTGCCAGTAGTTTCGGCAGGGAAGACTCTGGAAACACCATATATTTT.